This T cell receptor beta chain originates from a study of blood T cell repertoires in COVID-19. Across the whole study: COVID-19 samples collected from the United States, Italy and Spain covered acute and convalescent phases. T cells, B-cell-depleted T cells, or PBMCs provided the cDNA or gDNA that served as material.

The count of this clone is one. The sample carries other DNA sequences with the same CDR3. This CDR3 spans 15 amino acids. The V gene lost 2 bases and the J gene lost 0 bases, with 10 bases spanning the gap. Germline assignment: CDR1 MDHEN and CDR2 SYDVKM. Original handling: Nucleated cell counts were estimated from reference gene primer amplification. Some clones are missing from TCRdb's copy, which holds only in-frame ones; the method was immunoSEQ multiplex PCR. The V and J calls and the clone size are those of that table, but D and trimming were determined from the DNA. The table includes approximately 200,000 clones, approximately 86% detected once.

Sequencing was performed on peripheral blood. The clonotype was recovered from a woman in her thirties with active or convalescent COVID-19. V and J are TRBV28 and TRBJ1-2; D gene ambiguous. The CDR3 loop is CASSLGARPNYGYTF. CDR3 in DNA: TGTGCCAGCAGTTTAGGAGCCCGGCCTAACTATGGCTACACCTTC.